This paragraph reports one TCR beta chain. This entry belongs to a study of T cells in Graves' hyperthyroidism and ophthalmopathy. Patients counted as stable if ophthalmopathy did not develop within 18 months. Those with hyperthyroidism were 18 to 65 years old, newly diagnosed, and ill for under 2 months. Each diagnosis was grounded in clinical symptoms, serum thyroxine and TRAb, thyroid ultrasound, and orbital computed tomography. CDR3 length equals 11 residues. Trimming cost V 4 bases and J 5 bases, with 9 bases left between them. The germline V gene has CDR1 SQVTM and CDR2 ANQGSEA. Regions amplified from RNA transcripts were the TCR beta CDR3 regions. Carried out on the TCR CDR3, a first-round RT-PCR used the HTBI primer set. A single record per CDR3 protein comes from TCRdb applying MiXCR to the multiplex PCR reads. Of just under 750,000 distinct CDR3 sequences in the sample, approximately 36% were seen once.

The receptor was isolated from a woman in her thirties or forties with Graves' hyperthyroidism. The sequenced sample was blood. J is TRBJ2-7 and V is TRBV29-1; the D gene is possibly TRBD1 (5 bases). The CDR3, as DNA: TGCAGCGTTGTAGCAGGGCACGAGCAGTACTTC. Encoded protein: CSVVAGHEQYF.